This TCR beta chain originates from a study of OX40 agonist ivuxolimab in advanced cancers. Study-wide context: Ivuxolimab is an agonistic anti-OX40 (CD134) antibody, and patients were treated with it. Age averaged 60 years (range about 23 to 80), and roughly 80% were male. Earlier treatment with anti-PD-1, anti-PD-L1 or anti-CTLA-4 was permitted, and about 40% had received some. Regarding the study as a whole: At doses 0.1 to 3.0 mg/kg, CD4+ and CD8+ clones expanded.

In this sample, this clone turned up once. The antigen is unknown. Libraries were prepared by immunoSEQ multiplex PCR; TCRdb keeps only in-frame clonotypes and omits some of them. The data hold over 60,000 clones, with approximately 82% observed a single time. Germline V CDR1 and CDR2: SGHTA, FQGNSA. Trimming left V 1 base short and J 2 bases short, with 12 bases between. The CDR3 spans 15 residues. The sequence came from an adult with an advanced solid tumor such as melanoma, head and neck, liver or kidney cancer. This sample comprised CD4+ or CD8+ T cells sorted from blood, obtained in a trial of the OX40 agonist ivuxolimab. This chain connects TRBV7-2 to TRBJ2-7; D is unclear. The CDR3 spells CASSLVVGDAYEQYF. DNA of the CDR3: TGTGCCAGCAGCTTAGTTGTAGGAGACGCCTACGAGCAGTACTTC.